What follows describes a single T cell receptor beta chain. These data originate in a study of regulatory T cells in long-lasting Graves disease. With iRepertoire HTBI primers and Arm-PCR of CDR3 regions, TCR beta libraries were built. TCRdb independently ran MiXCR on the multiplex PCR reads; one entry per CDR3 protein. The data hold 450,000 to 500,000 distinct CDR3 sequences, with roughly 15% observed a single time. Time point of the sample: newly diagnosed GD, antithyroid drugs for less than 3 months. The TCR library used RNA extracted from PBMCs. The sample also formed part of further work on T cells in Graves' hyperthyroidism and ophthalmopathy. That paper adds: An absence of ophthalmopathy progression within 18 months meant stable Graves' hyperthyroidism.

Sequenced here: peripheral blood mononuclear cells (PBMCs), sampled at new diagnosis, from a patient treated with antithyroid drugs. The receptor comes from a man aged 40-49 years with Graves disease.

This CDR3 reads CASSTRTVSYEQYF. CDR3 coding DNA: TGTGCCAGCAGCACCCGGACGGTTTCCTACGAGCAGTACTTC. The rearrangement uses TRBV14 and TRBJ2-7; D gene unclear. V shed 5 bases and J shed 1 base, with 12 bases lying between them. The CDR3 spans 14 residues. Germline V lookup: CDR1 SGHDN, CDR2 FVKESK.